This T cell receptor (beta chain) stems from a study of blood T cell repertoires in COVID-19. About the study: Material from acute and convalescent COVID-19 was sourced from the United States, Italy and Spain. From T cells, B-cell-depleted T cells, or PBMCs came the material, which was cDNA or gDNA.

V was pared by 5 bases and J by 6 bases, with 8 bases of the junction left unmatched. The CDR3 contains 15 residues. Germline CDR1 MNHEY, CDR2 SVGAGI. In the original analysis: Estimation of nucleated cell counts relied on the amplification of reference gene primers. Method: immunoSEQ multiplex PCR; TCRdb's copy keeps in-frame clones and lacks some. The DNA was the basis for D and trimming; V, J and clone size are from that table. Among roughly 330,000 clones listed, approximately 85% were seen once. This TCR came from a woman aged 50 to 60 with acute or convalescent COVID-19. Sample: peripheral blood. This chain uses TRBV6-5 with TRBJ2-1, with 9 nucleotides matching TRBD2. The CDR3 here is CASSTSSGTPNEQFF. CDR3 coding DNA: TGTGCCAGCAGTACGTCTAGCGGGACTCCCAATGAGCAGTTCTTC.